These 6 T cell receptor beta chains were all obtained from the same sample, sequenced in a study of shared clonotypes between healthy human individuals. Here immunoSEQ multiplex PCR was the method, and the copy in TCRdb shows in-frame clones only, minus some. The table has about 710,000 clones, roughly 72% seen once. The sample was memory CD4+ T cells sorted from blood. Indicated subset: CD45RA-negative fraction. These receptors all come from a woman aged 25 to 39 in good health.

The chain carries TRBV7-6 and TRBJ1-2; D call uncertain. CDR1 is SGHVS, CDR2 FNYEAQ, per germline. V gave up 1 base and J gave up 8 bases, with 23 bases separating them. There are 17 residues in the CDR3. The CDR3 spells CASSLESTGLFGGGYTF. In DNA form, the CDR3 reads TGTGCCAGCAGCTTAGAAAGTACGGGATTGTTCGGAGGGGGCTACACCTTC.

This sequence joins TRBV18 and TRBJ1-5; unclear D gene. The CDR3 covers 14 residues. V was shortened by 5 bases and J by 7 bases, with 15 bases between the two germline ends. Germline V lookup: CDR1 KGHSH, CDR2 LQKENI. CDR3 nucleotide sequence: TGTGCCAGCTCAACCGCGGAGGGATACCAGCCCCAGCATTTT. It is translated as CASSTAEGYQPQHF.

V usage is TRBV19 and J usage is TRBJ2-1; 15 nucleotides align to TRBD2. Germline values: CDR1 LNHDA, CDR2 SQIVND (reference sequence). The CDR3 contains 15 residues. Trimming cost V 6 bases and J 10 bases; bases outside gene matches: 7. The DNA of the CDR3 is TGTGCCAGTAGGAGCGGGACTAGCGGGAGGTTCGAGCAGTTCTTC. It specifies CASRSGTSGRFEQFF.

On this clone: Additional DNA sequences in this sample encode the identical CDR3. This chain connects TRBV5-1 to TRBJ2-1, with 8 bases identical to TRBD2. CDR1 and CDR2 (germline): SGHRS, YFSETQ. V lost 1 base, J lost 1 base, and 1 base stayed unmatched. The CDR3 spans 15 residues. This chain's CDR3 is CASSLIAGSYNEQFF. The DNA for the CDR3 is TGCGCCAGCAGCTTGATAGCGGGATCCTACAATGAGCAGTTCTTC.

This clone was detected only a few times. V usage is TRBV28 and J usage is TRBJ2-6; D ambiguous. This CDR3 is 15 amino acids long. V lost 9 bases to trimming and J lost 0 bases, with 12 bases between them. Germline CDR1 is MDHEN and CDR2 is SYDVKM. The CDR3 bases are TGTGCCAGTAACCGACCCCACTCTGGGGCCAACGTCCTGACTTTC. Its protein product is CASNRPHSGANVLTF.

The chain recombines TRBV18 with TRBJ2-3, with D hard to call. CDR1 is KGHSH, CDR2 LQKENI, per germline. Trimming left V 2 bases short and J 2 bases short, with 8 bases between. The CDR3 is made up of 14 amino acids. The CDR3 sequence is CASSPTSATDTQYF. The CDR3 nucleotides read TGTGCCAGCTCACCAACCAGCGCCACAGATACGCAGTATTTT.